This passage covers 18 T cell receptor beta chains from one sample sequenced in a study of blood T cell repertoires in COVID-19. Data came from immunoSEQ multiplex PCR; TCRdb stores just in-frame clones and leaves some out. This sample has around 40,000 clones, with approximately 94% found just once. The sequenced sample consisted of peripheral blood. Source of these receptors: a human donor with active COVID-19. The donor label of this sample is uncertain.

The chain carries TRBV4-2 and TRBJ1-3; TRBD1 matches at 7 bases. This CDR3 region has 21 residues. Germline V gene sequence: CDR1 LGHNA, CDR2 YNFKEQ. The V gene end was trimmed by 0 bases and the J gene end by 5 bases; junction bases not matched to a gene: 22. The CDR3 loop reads CASSQDGLSSGNRGTRNTIYF. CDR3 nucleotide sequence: TGTGCCAGCAGCCAAGATGGTCTAAGTTCCGGTAACAGGGGTACGCGAAACACCATATATTTT.

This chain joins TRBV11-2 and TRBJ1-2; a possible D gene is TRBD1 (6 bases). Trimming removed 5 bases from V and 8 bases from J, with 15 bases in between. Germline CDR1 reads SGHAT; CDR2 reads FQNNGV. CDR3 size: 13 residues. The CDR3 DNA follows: TGTGCCAGCAGCCAACAGGGATTGGGCGGCTACACCTTC. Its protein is CASSQQGLGGYTF. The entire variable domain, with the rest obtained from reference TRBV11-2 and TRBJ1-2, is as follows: EAGVAQSPRYKIIEKRQSVAFWCNPISGHATLYWYQQILGQGPKLLIQFQNNGVVDDSQLPKDRFSAERLKGVDSTLKIQPAKLEDSAVYLCASSQQGLGGYTFGSGTRLTVV.

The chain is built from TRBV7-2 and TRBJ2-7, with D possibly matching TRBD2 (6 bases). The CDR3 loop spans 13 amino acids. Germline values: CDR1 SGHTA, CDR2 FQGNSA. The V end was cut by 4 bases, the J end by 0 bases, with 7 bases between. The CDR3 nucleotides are TGTGCCAGCAGCTCCGGGGGCTCCTACGAGCAGTACTTC. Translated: CASSSGGSYEQYF. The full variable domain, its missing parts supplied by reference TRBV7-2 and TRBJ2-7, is GAGVSQSPSNKVTEKGKDVELRCDPISGHTALYWYRQSLGQGLEFLIYFQGNSAPDKSGLPSDRFSAERTGGSVSTLTIQRTQQEDSAVYLCASSSGGSYEQYFGPGTRLTVT.

The CDR3 spells CASSLAAGVNQPQHF. The CDR3 nucleotides read TGTGCCAGCAGCTTGGCTGCAGGGGTCAATCAGCCCCAGCATTTT. The chain uses TRBV5-5 and TRBJ1-5; a weak D match, TRBD1 (6 bases). The germline gives CDR1 SGHKS, CDR2 YYEKEE (reference sequence). V dropped 0 bases and J dropped 3 bases, with 10 bases sitting between them. There are 15 residues in the CDR3.

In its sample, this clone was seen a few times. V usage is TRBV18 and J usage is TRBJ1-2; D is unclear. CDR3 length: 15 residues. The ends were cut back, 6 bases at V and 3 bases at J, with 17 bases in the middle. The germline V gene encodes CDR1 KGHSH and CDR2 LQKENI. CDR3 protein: CASSPEPSADYGYTF. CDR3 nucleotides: TGTGCCAGCTCCCCAGAGCCGAGCGCCGACTATGGCTACACCTTC.

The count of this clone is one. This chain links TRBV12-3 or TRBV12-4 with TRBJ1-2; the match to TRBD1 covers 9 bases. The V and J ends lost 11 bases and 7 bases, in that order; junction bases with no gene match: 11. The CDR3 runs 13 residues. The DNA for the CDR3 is TGTGCCGGTGCGGGACAGGGTTCCTCTGGCTACACCTTC. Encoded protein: CAGAGQGSSGYTF.

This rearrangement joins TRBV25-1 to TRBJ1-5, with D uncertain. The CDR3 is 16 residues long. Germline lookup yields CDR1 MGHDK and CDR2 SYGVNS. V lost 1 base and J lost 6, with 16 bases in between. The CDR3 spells CASSECRMEVSQPQHF. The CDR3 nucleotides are TGTGCCAGCAGTGAATGCCGGATGGAGGTTAGTCAGCCCCAGCATTTT.

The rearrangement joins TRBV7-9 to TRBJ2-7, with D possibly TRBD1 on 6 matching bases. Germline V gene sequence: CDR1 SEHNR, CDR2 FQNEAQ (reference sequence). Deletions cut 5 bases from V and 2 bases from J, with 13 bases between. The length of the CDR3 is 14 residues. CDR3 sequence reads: CASSRSDRPYEQYF. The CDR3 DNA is TGTGCCAGCAGCCGGTCAGACAGGCCCTACGAGCAGTACTTC.

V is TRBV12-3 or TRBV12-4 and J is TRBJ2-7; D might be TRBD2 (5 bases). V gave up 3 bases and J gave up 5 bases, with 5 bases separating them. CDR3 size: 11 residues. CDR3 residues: CASSLRDEQYF. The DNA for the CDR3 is TGTGCCAGCAGTTTGAGGGACGAGCAGTACTTC.

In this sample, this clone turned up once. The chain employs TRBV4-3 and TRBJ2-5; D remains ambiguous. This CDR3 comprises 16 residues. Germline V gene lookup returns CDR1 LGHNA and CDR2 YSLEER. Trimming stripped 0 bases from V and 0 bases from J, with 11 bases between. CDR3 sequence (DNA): TGCGCCAGCAGCCAAGATTTGAGAAGTAACCAAGAGACCCAGTACTTC. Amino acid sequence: CASSQDLRSNQETQYF.

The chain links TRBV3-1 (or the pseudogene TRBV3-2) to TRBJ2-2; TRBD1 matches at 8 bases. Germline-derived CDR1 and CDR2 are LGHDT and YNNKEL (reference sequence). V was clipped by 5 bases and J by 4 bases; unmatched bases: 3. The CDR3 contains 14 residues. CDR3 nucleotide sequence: TGTGCCAGCAGCTACGGACAGGGCACCGGGGAGCTGTTTTTT. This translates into CASSYGQGTGELFF.

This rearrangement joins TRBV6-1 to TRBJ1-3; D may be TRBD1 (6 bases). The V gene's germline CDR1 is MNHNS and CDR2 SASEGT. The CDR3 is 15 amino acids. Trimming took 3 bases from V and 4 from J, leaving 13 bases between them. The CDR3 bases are TGTGCCAGCAGTGATAGTTGGGGGCCAGGAAACACCATATATTTT. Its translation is CASSDSWGPGNTIYF.

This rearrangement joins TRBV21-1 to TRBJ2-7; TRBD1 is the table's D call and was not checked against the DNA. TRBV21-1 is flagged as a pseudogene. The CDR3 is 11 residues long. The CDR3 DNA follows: TGTGCCAGCAGCAAATGCCGGGACATCTCCTTC. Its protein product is CASSKCRDISF.

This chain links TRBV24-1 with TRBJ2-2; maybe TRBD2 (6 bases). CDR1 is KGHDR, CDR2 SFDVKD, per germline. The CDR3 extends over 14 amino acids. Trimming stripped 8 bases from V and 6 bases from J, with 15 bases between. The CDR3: CATKLAGGPGELFF. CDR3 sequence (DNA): TGTGCCACCAAGCTCGCCGGGGGTCCCGGGGAGCTGTTTTTT.

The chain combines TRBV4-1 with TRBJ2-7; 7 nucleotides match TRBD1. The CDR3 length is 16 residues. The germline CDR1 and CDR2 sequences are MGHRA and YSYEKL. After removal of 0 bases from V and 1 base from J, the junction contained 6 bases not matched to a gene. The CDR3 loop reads CASSQDPETGSYEQYF. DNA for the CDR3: TGCGCCAGCAGCCAAGATCCCGAGACAGGGTCCTACGAGCAGTACTTC.

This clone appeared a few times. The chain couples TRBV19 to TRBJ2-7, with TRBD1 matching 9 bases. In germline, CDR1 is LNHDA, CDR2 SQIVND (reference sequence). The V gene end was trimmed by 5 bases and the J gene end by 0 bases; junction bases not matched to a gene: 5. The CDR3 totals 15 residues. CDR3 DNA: TGTGCCAGTAGTGGAGGACAGGGGTCCTCCTACGAGCAGTACTTC. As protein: CASSGGQGSSYEQYF.

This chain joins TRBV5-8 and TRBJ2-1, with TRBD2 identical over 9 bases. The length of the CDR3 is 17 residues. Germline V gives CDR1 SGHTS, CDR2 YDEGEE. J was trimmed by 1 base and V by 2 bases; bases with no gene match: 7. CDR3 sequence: CASSFYAREGSYNEQFF. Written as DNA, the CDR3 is TGTGCCAGCAGCTTTTACGCGCGGGAGGGTTCCTACAATGAGCAGTTCTTC. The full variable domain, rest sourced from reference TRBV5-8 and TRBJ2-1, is EAGVTQSPTHLIKTRGQQATLRCSPISGHTSVYWYQQALGLGLQFLLWYDEGEERNRGNFPPRFSGRQFPNYSSELNVNALELEDSALYLCASSFYAREGSYNEQFFGPGTRLTVL.

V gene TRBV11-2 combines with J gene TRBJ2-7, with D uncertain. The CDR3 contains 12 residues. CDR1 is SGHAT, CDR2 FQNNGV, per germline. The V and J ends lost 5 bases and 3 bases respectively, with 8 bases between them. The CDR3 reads CASSPPDYEQYF. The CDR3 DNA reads TGTGCCAGCAGCCCTCCAGACTACGAGCAGTACTTC.